This T cell receptor (beta chain) was found in a study of regulatory T cells in long-lasting Graves disease. Study-wide results and limits: Clonotypes that were public and shared totalled about 2,500 in persistent patients versus 800 to 1,000 in new patients.

Time point in this sample: newly diagnosed GD, antithyroid drugs for less than 3 months. With RNA extracted from PBMCs as input, the TCR library was made. Construction of the TCR beta libraries employed iRepertoire HTBI primers in conjunction with Arm-PCR of CDR3 regions. TCRdb redid the calling of the multiplex PCR reads with MiXCR, one entry per CDR3 protein. Of some 200,000 distinct CDR3 sequences detected, 15% to 20% appear once; the ten largest clones hold roughly 12%. This clonotype has a handful of counts. What it binds is unknown. These data were also reused for a study on T cells in Graves' hyperthyroidism and ophthalmopathy. This second study says: The patients, who ranged from 18 to 65 in age, presented with newly diagnosed hyperthyroidism lasting under 2 months. Researchers barred patients who had uncontrolled infection, other autoimmune disease, pregnancy or lactation. Together with thyroid ultrasound, orbital computed tomography, serum thyroxine and TRAb, clinical symptoms were used for diagnoses.

Source: peripheral blood mononuclear cells (PBMCs), taken at new diagnosis, from a patient treated with antithyroid drugs. This receptor was identified in a woman aged 30 to 39 with Graves disease.

The CDR3 loop reads CASSPRSLAAETQYF. The CDR3 DNA sequence: TGCGCCAGCAGCCCCAGATCACTAGCGGCTGAGACCCAGTACTTC. This chain uses TRBV4-1 with TRBJ2-5; 8 bases map to TRBD2. J was trimmed by 5 bases and V by 4 bases; bases with no gene match: 9. Germline CDR1 reads MGHRA; CDR2 reads YSYEKL. The CDR3 consists of 15 residues.